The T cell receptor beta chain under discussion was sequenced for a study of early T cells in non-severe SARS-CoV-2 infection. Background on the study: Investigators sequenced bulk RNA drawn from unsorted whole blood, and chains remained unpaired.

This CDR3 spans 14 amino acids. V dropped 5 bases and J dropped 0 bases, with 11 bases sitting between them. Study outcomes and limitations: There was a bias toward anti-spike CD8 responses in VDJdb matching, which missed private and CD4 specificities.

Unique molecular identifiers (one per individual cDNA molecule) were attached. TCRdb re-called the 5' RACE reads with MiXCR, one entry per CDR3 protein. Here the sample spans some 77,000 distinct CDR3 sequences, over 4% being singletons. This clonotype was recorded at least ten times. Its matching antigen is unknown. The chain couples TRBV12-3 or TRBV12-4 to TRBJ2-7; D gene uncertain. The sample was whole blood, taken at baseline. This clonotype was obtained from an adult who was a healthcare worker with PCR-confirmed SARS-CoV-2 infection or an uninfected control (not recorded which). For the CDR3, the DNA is TGTGCCAGCAGTCCCCCCGACCACTCCTACGAGCAGTACTTC. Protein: CASSPPDHSYEQYF.